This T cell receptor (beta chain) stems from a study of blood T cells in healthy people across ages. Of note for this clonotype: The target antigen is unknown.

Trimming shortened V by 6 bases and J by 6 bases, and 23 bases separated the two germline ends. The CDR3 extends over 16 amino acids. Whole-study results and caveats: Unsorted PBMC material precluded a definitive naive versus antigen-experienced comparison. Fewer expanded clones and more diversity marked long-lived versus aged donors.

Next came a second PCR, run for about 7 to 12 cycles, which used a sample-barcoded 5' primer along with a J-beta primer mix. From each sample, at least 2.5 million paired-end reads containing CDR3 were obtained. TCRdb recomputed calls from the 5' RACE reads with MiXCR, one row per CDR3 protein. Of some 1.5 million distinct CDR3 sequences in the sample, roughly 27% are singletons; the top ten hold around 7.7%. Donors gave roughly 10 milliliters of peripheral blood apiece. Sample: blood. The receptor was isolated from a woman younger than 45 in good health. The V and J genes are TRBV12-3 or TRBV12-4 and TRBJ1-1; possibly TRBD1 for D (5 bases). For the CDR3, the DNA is TGTGCCAGCAGCCAGGGAGGGGCGCTAGGATTTCCTGAAGCTTTCTTT. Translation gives CASSQGGALGFPEAFF.